The 17 T cell receptor beta chains in this list originate from one sample, sequenced in a study of cytomegalovirus exposure and HLA in healthy donors. It was with 60 Vbeta and 13 Jbeta primers that the PCR ran. The repertoire was sequenced with immunoSEQ multiplex PCR; TCRdb's copy has only in-frame clones and lacks some. The data show 81,000 or so clones, around two thirds seen once. Material: PBMCs. The receptors derive from a woman aged 25-40 years in good health and CMV-seropositive.

Regarding this clone: One junction end disagrees with the germline gene, perhaps due to a read error. The rearrangement joins TRBV27 to TRBJ1-2; TRBD1 agrees at 8 bases. The CDR3 consists of 14 residues. CDR1 is MNHEY and CDR2 is SMNVEV in the germline V gene (reference sequence). The CDR3 region has the DNA TGTGCCAGCAGTCCCCGACAGGGGACCTATGGCTACCCCTTC. It yields the protein CASSPRQGTYGYPF.

The chain links TRBV7-9 to TRBJ2-2; a possible D gene is TRBD1 (6 bases). The CDR3 is made up of 14 amino acids. Germline V gene lookup returns CDR1 SEHNR and CDR2 FQNEAQ (reference sequence). V was clipped by 3 bases and J by 4 bases, with 9 bases between them. The CDR3 loop is CASSFVRGTGELFF. In DNA form, the CDR3 reads TGTGCCAGCAGCTTCGTCAGGGGCACCGGGGAGCTGTTTTTT.

The gene calls are TRBV6-4 and TRBJ1-1, with 7 nucleotides matching TRBD1. Per germline, CDR1 MRHNA and CDR2 SNTAGT. V was clipped by 5 bases and J by 1 base; unmatched bases: 4. This CDR3 comprises 14 residues. The CDR3 DNA is TGTGCCAGCAGTAGACAGGGAGGGAACACTGAAGCTTTCTTT. It specifies CASSRQGGNTEAFF.

This chain links TRBV9 with TRBJ1-2; D is ambiguous. The CDR3 totals 14 residues. Per germline, CDR1 SGDLS and CDR2 YYNGEE. V was pared by 2 bases and J by 4 bases, with 12 bases between. The CDR3 here is CASSVGQDLYGYTF. The CDR3 DNA reads as TGTGCCAGCAGCGTTGGCCAGGATCTCTATGGCTACACCTTC.

The V call is TRBV30, the J call TRBJ1-2; the match to TRBD1 covers 8 bases. V gave up 5 bases and J gave up 8 bases; unmatched junction bases: 7. This CDR3 is built from 12 residues. Germline-derived CDR1 and CDR2 are GTSNPN and SVGIG (reference sequence). Here the CDR3 reads CAWSYTGGGYTF. The CDR3 DNA is TGTGCCTGGTCGTACACAGGGGGAGGCTACACCTTC.

This clone appeared a few times. The rearrangement links TRBV9 to TRBJ2-4; 7 bases align to TRBD2. J lost 5 bases, V lost 6 bases, and 17 bases had no gene match. Germline CDR1 reads SGDLS; CDR2 reads YYNGEE. The CDR3 is 17 amino acids. CDR3: CASTQMGGEEVENIQYF. The DNA of the CDR3 is TGTGCCAGCACCCAGATGGGGGGGGAGGAGGTAGAAAACATTCAGTACTTC.

The rearrangement uses TRBV5-1 and TRBJ2-2; D may be TRBD1 (6 bases). Trimming shortened V by 0 bases and J by 6 bases, and 12 bases separated the two germline ends. Germline-derived CDR1 and CDR2 are SGHRS and YFSETQ. The CDR3 contains 15 residues. The CDR3 here is CASSLGQARAGELFF. In nucleotides, the CDR3 is TGCGCCAGCAGCTTGGGACAGGCGCGGGCCGGGGAGCTGTTTTTT.

This chain links TRBV6-5 with TRBJ1-5; maybe TRBD1 (5 bases). Germline CDR1 MNHEY, CDR2 SVGAGI. Trimming took 6 bases from V and 1 from J, leaving 13 bases between them. CDR3 length equals 15 residues. Here the CDR3 reads CASSPTRGSNQPQHF. The CDR3 nucleotides read TGTGCCAGCAGCCCCACTCGGGGGAGCAATCAGCCCCAGCATTTT.

This sequence joins TRBV19 and TRBJ2-7; 8 bases match TRBD1. The V and J ends lost 10 bases and 6 bases, in that order; junction bases with no gene match: 11. This CDR3 contains 13 residues. Germline V lookup: CDR1 LNHDA, CDR2 SQIVND (reference sequence). The CDR3 nucleotides are TGTGCCACCGCCCGGACAGGGAAGGCCGAGCAGTACTTC. Amino acid sequence: CATARTGKAEQYF.

This CDR3 is CASNRGTGSYEQYF. CDR3 in DNA: TGTGCCAGCAATAGGGGGACAGGGTCCTACGAGCAGTACTTC. The V gene is TRBV6-5, the J gene TRBJ2-7; TRBD1 matches at 9 bases. CDR3 length: 14 residues. Germline V lookup: CDR1 MNHEY, CDR2 SVGAGI. The V segment lost 7 bases and the J segment 1 base; nucleotides outside the gene matches: 5.

The rearrangement joins TRBV4-2 to TRBJ1-2; D is perhaps TRBD1 (6 bases). Between the trimmed V and J ends, which lost 3 bases and 6 bases, there was a span of 11 bases. The CDR3 consists of 13 residues. Germline V lookup: CDR1 LGHNA, CDR2 YNFKEQ. The CDR3 loop reads CASSHRDRNGYTF. CDR3 nucleotides: TGTGCCAGCAGCCACAGAGACAGGAATGGCTACACCTTC.

The chain has TRBV9 and TRBJ2-7; 9 bases match TRBD1. The ends lost 3 bases at V and 6 bases at J; junction bases unmatched: 4. Germline V gene lookup returns CDR1 SGDLS and CDR2 YYNGEE. The CDR3 sequence is 13 residues long. CDR3 amino acids: CASSAGTGTEQYF. The CDR3 region has the DNA TGTGCCAGCAGCGCCGGGACAGGGACCGAGCAGTACTTC. The full variable domain, in which reference TRBV9 and TRBJ2-7 provide the parts outside the CDR3, is DSGVTQTPKHLITATGQRVTLRCSPRSGDLSVYWYQQSLDQGLQFLIQYYNGEERAKGNILERFSAQQFPDLHSELNLSSLELGDSALYFCASSAGTGTEQYFGPGTRLTVT.

The J gene is TRBJ1-1, the V gene TRBV27; a possible D gene is TRBD1 (5 bases). V lost 1 base and J lost 8, with 11 bases in between. The V gene's germline CDR1 is MNHEY and CDR2 SMNVEV (reference sequence). The CDR3 covers 13 residues. The CDR3 sequence: CASSLYGPGEAFF. CDR3 coding DNA: TGTGCCAGCAGTTTATATGGACCAGGGGAAGCTTTCTTT.

Comment on this clone: A read error may produce the germline difference seen at one junction end. The chain recombines TRBV7-2 with TRBJ1-2; D is ambiguous. Germline CDR1 reads SGHTA; CDR2 reads FQGNSA. This CDR3 has 13 amino acids. CDR3 sequence reads: CASSPGNPYGYPF. The CDR3 DNA follows: TGTGCCAGCAGCCCAGGAAACCCTTATGGCTACCCCTTC. Drawing the rest from reference TRBV7-2 and TRBJ1-2, the complete variable domain is GAGVSQSPSNKVTEKGKDVELRCDPISGHTALYWYRQSLGQGLEFLIYFQGNSAPDKSGLPSDRFSAERTGGSVSTLTIQRTQQEDSAVYLCASSPGNPYGYPFGSGTRLTVV.

V and J are TRBV5-1 and TRBJ1-1; no reliable D call. In germline, CDR1 is SGHRS, CDR2 YFSETQ. The V end was cut by 3 bases, the J end by 1 base, with 7 bases between. This CDR3 is built from 13 residues. CDR3 DNA sequence: TGCGCCAGCAGCTGGCCCCCGAACACTGAAGCTTTCTTT. Translation gives CASSWPPNTEAFF.

A remark on this clone: Different DNA sequences within this sample yield the same CDR3. V usage is TRBV7-3 and J usage is TRBJ2-3, with D perhaps TRBD2 (6 bases). The CDR3 totals 15 residues. V shed 5 bases and J shed 2 bases, with 14 bases lying between them. Germline V CDR1 and CDR2: SGHTA, FQGTGA. The CDR3 loop reads CASSESGFYTDTQYF. Written as DNA, the CDR3 is TGTGCCAGCAGCGAAAGCGGGTTCTACACAGATACGCAGTATTTT.

The J gene is TRBJ2-1, the V gene TRBV6-5; 8 bases are shared with TRBD1. This CDR3 region has 16 residues. Unmatched junction bases numbered 8, after V lost 0 bases and J lost 7 bases. In germline, CDR1 is MNHEY, CDR2 SVGAGI. CDR3 protein: CASSYSTGAPGNEQFF. The CDR3 DNA sequence: TGTGCCAGCAGTTACTCGACAGGGGCCCCTGGTAATGAGCAGTTCTTC.